This T cell receptor (beta chain) was sequenced during a study of cytotoxic CD8 clonotypes in ibrutinib-treated CLL. Germline V lookup: CDR1 SGHRS, CDR2 YFSETQ. The CDR3 is 14 amino acids. The V gene lost 0 bases and the J gene lost 1 base, with 7 bases spanning the gap. Clones were read by immunoSEQ multiplex PCR, and TCRdb kept only the in-frame ones, dropping some. This table holds nearly 15,000 clones, less than 70% found once. The sample here was PBMCs, taken before ibrutinib treatment. This sequence was found in a human donor with chronic lymphocytic leukemia. The chain has TRBV5-1 and TRBJ2-5; D may be TRBD2 (6 bases). The CDR3 DNA reads TGCGCCAGCAGCTTGGCGGGAGTCCAAGAGACCCAGTACTTC. Translated: CASSLAGVQETQYF.